This record covers a single TCR beta chain. The sample belongs to a study of blood T cell repertoires in COVID-19. Libraries were prepared by immunoSEQ multiplex PCR; TCRdb keeps only in-frame clonotypes and omits some of them. Among around 200,000 clones, roughly nine tenths were seen once, and the ten largest hold around 9.9%. Germline assignment: CDR1 SGHRS and CDR2 YFSETQ. The CDR3 runs to 13 residues. The V end lost 0 bases, the J end lost 4 bases, and 8 bases lay between the germline ends. This clonotype was sampled from a woman aged 60 to 75 with COVID-19, enrolled during active disease. V is TRBV5-1 and J is TRBJ2-7; D gene uncertain. Sequencing was performed on peripheral blood. Here the CDR3 DNA reads TGCGCCAGCAGCTTGGGGGCTCTATACGAGCAGTACTTC. Translated: CASSLGALYEQYF.